Shown below are 13 T cell receptor beta chains from a single sample sequenced in a study of blood T cells in healthy people across ages. Together with a sample-barcoded 5' primer, a J-beta primer mix was included in a second PCR lasting about 6 to 11 cycles. Each CDR3 protein is one row after TCRdb ran MiXCR on the 5' RACE reads. The sample contains roughly 1.9 million distinct CDR3 sequences, about 39% of which appear only once. Sequencing was done on a sample of blood. These TCRs come from a human donor in good health.

V and J are TRBV12-3 or TRBV12-4 and TRBJ2-1; 8 positions agree with TRBD2. Germline trimming cut 10 bases from V and 4 bases from J; bases unmatched to any gene: 6. The CDR3 covers 13 residues. The CDR3 protein is CATGGAHYNEQFF. Written as DNA, the CDR3 is TGTGCCACGGGGGGGGCGCATTACAATGAGCAGTTCTTC.

The CDR3: CASSYSIGPGQGINKEKLFF. The CDR3 nucleotides read TGTGCCAGCAGTTACTCGATAGGGCCGGGACAGGGGATCAATAAGGAAAAACTGTTTTTT. The gene calls are TRBV6-5 and TRBJ1-4; 10 bases line up with TRBD1. V dropped 0 bases and J dropped 8; count of bases not matched to a gene: 18. CDR1 is MNHEY, CDR2 SVGAGI, per germline. This CDR3 is 20 amino acids long.

This clonotype has only a few counts. The chain combines TRBV7-2 with TRBJ1-5; possibly TRBD1 for D (5 bases). Trimming removed 2 bases from V and 3 bases from J, with 11 bases in between. In germline, CDR1 is SGHTA, CDR2 FQGNSA. This CDR3 region has 15 residues. The CDR3 is CASSLSRDANQPQHF. As DNA, the CDR3 is TGTGCCAGCAGCTTATCGCGGGACGCCAATCAGCCCCAGCATTTT.

This clonotype has a handful of counts. The rearrangement uses TRBV27 and TRBJ2-1; TRBD2 matches 7 bases. V was clipped by 6 bases and J by 5 bases; unmatched bases: 4. This CDR3 is 13 amino acids long. CDR1 and CDR2 from the germline V gene are MNHEY and SMNVEV (reference sequence). The CDR3 DNA is TGTGCCAGCAGAGCGGGGCGAAACAATGAGCAGTTCTTC. This encodes CASRAGRNNEQFF.

The V call is TRBV12-3 or TRBV12-4, the J call TRBJ1-2; D is undetermined. Trimming removed 1 base from V and 5 bases from J, with 11 bases in between. CDR3 length: 14 residues. The CDR3 reads CASSLEQRIYGYTF. Here the CDR3 DNA reads TGTGCCAGCAGTTTAGAACAGAGGATATATGGCTACACCTTC.

This clonotype was counted between two and nine times. The chain's CDR3 is CASSFGQGPGYTF. The CDR3 DNA reads TGTGCCAGCAGCTTCGGACAGGGGCCAGGCTACACCTTC. The chain joins TRBV7-9 to TRBJ1-2; 9 positions match TRBD1. Trimming at V came to 3 bases and at J to 8 bases, leaving 4 bases not matched to a gene. The CDR3 has 13 residues. CDR1 is SEHNR, CDR2 FQNEAQ, per germline (reference sequence). The variable domain in full, completed from reference TRBV7-9 and TRBJ1-2, reads DTGVSQNPRHKITKRGQNVTFRCDPISEHNRLYWYRQTLGQGPEFLTYFQNEAQLEKSRLLSDRFSAERPKGSFSTLEIQRTEQGDSAMYLCASSFGQGPGYTFGSGTRLTVV.

This clonotype was seen a few times. Written as DNA, the CDR3 is TGTGCCAGCAGTTGGGATCAGGGAACAGATACGCAGTATTTT. As protein: CASSWDQGTDTQYF. The chain combines TRBV6-6 with TRBJ2-3; D is possibly TRBD1 (5 bases). This CDR3 comprises 14 residues. Trimming left V 4 bases short and J 3 bases short, with 11 bases between. Germline CDR1 MNHNY, CDR2 SVGAGI (reference sequence).

To note about this clonotype: A much larger clone sits a single nucleotide away, making a read error possible. The chain combines TRBV7-7 with TRBJ2-5; D is possibly TRBD2 (5 bases). The CDR3 extends over 14 amino acids. CDR1 and CDR2 (germline): SSHAT, FNYEAQ (reference sequence). The CDR3 loop is CAGSAGNDGETQYF. The CDR3 nucleotides are TGTGCCGGCAGTGCCGGGAATGATGGGGAGACCCAGTACTTC.

The CDR3 protein is CSVEFGGYYSGELFF. The CDR3 DNA reads as TGCAGCGTTGAATTTGGGGGTTACTACTCCGGGGAGCTGTTTTTT. V and J are TRBV29-1 and TRBJ2-2; D could derive from TRBD1 or TRBD2 (5 bases each). With 2 bases removed from V and 6 bases from J, the gap between germline ends came to 16 bases. CDR3 length equals 15 residues. The germline gives CDR1 SQVTM, CDR2 ANQGSEA.

V gene TRBV2 combines with J gene TRBJ1-6, with 9 bases that match TRBD1. V lost 3 bases, J lost 10 bases, and 4 bases stayed unmatched. Germline CDR1 reads SNHLY; CDR2 reads FYNNEI. The CDR3 has 14 amino acids. As DNA, the CDR3 is TGTGCCAGCAGTGATAGGACAGGGGAGTCACCCCTCCACTTT. The encoded protein is CASSDRTGESPLHF.

The rearrangement joins TRBV9 to TRBJ1-3, with unresolved D. V was trimmed by 0 bases and J by 2 bases, leaving 12 bases between them. This CDR3 region has 16 residues. Per germline, CDR1 SGDLS and CDR2 YYNGEE. The CDR3 DNA reads as TGTGCCAGCAGCGTAGAGGCTGGTGCTCCTGGAAACACCATATATTTT. This gives the protein CASSVEAGAPGNTIYF. Using reference TRBV9 and TRBJ1-3 for the parts outside the CDR3, the full variable domain is DSGVTQTPKHLITATGQRVTLRCSPRSGDLSVYWYQQSLDQGLQFLIQYYNGEERAKGNILERFSAQQFPDLHSELNLSSLELGDSALYFCASSVEAGAPGNTIYFGEGSWLTVV.

The rearrangement uses TRBV29-1 and TRBJ1-2; D unresolved. CDR1 and CDR2 from the germline V gene are SQVTM and ANQGSEA. This CDR3 spans 13 amino acids. Trimming left V 6 bases short and J 5 bases short, with 16 bases between. The CDR3 DNA follows: TGCAGCGTCCGAGTGGATGCGGAGTATGGCTACACCTTC. Its protein product is CSVRVDAEYGYTF.

The V and J genes are TRBV20-1 and TRBJ1-1, with D hard to call. The CDR3 totals 13 residues. Trimming cost V 3 bases and J 2 bases, with 10 bases left between them. The germline gives CDR1 DFQATT, CDR2 SNEGSKA (reference sequence). The CDR3 reads CSASNLANTEAFF. CDR3 nucleotides: TGCAGTGCTAGTAATTTAGCAAACACTGAAGCTTTCTTT.